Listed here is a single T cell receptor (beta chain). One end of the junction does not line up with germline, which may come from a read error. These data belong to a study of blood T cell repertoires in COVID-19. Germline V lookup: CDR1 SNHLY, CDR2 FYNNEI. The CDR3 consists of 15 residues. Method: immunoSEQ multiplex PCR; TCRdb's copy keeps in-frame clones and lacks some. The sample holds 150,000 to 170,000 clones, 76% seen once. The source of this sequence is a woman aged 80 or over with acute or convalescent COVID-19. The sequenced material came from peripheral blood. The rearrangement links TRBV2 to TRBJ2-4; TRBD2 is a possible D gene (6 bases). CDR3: CASKEGSVGDSSGGF. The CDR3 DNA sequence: TGTGCCAGCAAGGAGGGCTCGGTTGGGGACTCATCTGGGGGCTTC.